Here is one T cell receptor (beta chain) with its context. Its antigen is undetermined. The germline V gene encodes CDR1 SGHDT and CDR2 YYEEEE. V was trimmed by 4 bases and J by 0 bases, leaving 14 bases between them. This CDR3 comprises 16 residues. The repertoire was sequenced with immunoSEQ multiplex PCR; TCRdb's copy has only in-frame clones and lacks some. This sample carries fewer than 20,000 clones, approximately 89% of them seen once, and the ten largest clones take about 8%. The data originate from a study of T cells in localized non-small cell lung cancer. Notes on the study in general: Adjacent uninvolved lung had the highest clonality, suggesting focused antigen responses. Because only a single region of the tumor was sequenced, heterogeneity remains possible. Longer overall survival was associated with a higher density of T cells in the blood. The appearance of a median approximately 60 of the top 100 tumor clones was seen in adjacent lung.

V and J are TRBV5-6 and TRBJ1-5; D is unresolved. The sample was peripheral blood, taken before any cancer treatment. The TCR was taken from a man aged 35 to 70 with stage I lung adenocarcinoma. CDR3 in DNA: TGTGCCAGCAGCGAAACGGGAAGCTTTAGCAATCAGCCCCAGCATTTT. This codes for CASSETGSFSNQPQHF.